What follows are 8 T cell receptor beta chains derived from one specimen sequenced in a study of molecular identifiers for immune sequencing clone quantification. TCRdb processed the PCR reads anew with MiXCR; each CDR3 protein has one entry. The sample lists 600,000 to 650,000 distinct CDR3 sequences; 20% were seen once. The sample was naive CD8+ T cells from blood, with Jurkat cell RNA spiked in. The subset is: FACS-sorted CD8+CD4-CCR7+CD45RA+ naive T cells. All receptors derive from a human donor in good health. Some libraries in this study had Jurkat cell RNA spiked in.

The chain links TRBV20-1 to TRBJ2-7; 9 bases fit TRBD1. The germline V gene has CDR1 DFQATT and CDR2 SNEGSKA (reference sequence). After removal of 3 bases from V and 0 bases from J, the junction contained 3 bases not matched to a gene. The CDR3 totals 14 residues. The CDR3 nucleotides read TGCAGTGCTAGGCTGGACAGGGGCTCCTACGAGCAGTACTTC. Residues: CSARLDRGSYEQYF.

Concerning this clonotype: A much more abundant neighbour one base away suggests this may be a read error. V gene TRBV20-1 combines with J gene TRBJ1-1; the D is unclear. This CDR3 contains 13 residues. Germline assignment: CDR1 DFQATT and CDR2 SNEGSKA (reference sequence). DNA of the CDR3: TGCGGTGCTAGAGATAAGATGAACACTGAAGCTTTCTTT. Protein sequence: CGARDKMNTEAFF.

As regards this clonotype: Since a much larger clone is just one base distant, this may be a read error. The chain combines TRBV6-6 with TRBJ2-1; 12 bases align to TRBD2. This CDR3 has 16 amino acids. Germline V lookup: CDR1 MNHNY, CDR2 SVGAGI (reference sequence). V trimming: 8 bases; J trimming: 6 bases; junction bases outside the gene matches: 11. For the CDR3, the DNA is TGTGCCAGCTGCCTCGCTAGCGGGAGGGCCGGCAATGAGCAGTTCTTC. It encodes CASCLASGRAGNEQFF.

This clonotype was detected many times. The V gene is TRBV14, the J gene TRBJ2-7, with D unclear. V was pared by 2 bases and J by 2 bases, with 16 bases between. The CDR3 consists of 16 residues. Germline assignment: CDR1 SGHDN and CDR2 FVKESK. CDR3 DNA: TGTGCCAGCAGCCAAACCCGAGGATTAGCCGCCTACGAGCAGTACTTC. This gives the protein CASSQTRGLAAYEQYF. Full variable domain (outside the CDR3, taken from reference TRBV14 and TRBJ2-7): EAGVTQFPSHSVIEKGQTVTLRCDPISGHDNLYWYRRVMGKEIKFLLHFVKESKQDESGMPNNRFLAERTGGTYSTLKVQPAELEDSGVYFCASSQTRGLAAYEQYFGPGTRLTVT.

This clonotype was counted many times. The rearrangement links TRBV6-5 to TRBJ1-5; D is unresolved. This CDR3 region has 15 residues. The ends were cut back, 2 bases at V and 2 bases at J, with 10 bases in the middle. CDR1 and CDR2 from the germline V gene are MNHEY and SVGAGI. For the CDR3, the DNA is TGTGCCAGCAGTTACAGTGGTTATGGCAATCAGCCCCAGCATTTT. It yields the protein CASSYSGYGNQPQHF.

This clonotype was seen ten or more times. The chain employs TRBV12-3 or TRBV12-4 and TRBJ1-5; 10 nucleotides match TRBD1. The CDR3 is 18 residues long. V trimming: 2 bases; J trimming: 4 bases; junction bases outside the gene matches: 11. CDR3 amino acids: CASSLISPGTGVNQPQHF. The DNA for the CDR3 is TGTGCCAGCAGTTTAATTTCTCCTGGGACAGGGGTTAATCAGCCCCAGCATTTT.

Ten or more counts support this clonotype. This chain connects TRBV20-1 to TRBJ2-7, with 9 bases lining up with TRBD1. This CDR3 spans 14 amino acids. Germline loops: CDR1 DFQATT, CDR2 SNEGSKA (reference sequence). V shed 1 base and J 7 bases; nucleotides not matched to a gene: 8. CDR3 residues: CSARGGTGLWEQYF. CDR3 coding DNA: TGCAGTGCTAGAGGCGGGACAGGGTTGTGGGAGCAGTACTTC.

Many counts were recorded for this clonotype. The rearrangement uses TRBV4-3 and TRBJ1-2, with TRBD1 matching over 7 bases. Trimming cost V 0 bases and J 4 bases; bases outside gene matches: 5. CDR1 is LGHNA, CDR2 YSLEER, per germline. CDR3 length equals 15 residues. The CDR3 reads CASSQDKAGGYGYTF. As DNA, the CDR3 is TGCGCCAGCAGCCAAGATAAGGCAGGGGGCTATGGCTACACCTTC.